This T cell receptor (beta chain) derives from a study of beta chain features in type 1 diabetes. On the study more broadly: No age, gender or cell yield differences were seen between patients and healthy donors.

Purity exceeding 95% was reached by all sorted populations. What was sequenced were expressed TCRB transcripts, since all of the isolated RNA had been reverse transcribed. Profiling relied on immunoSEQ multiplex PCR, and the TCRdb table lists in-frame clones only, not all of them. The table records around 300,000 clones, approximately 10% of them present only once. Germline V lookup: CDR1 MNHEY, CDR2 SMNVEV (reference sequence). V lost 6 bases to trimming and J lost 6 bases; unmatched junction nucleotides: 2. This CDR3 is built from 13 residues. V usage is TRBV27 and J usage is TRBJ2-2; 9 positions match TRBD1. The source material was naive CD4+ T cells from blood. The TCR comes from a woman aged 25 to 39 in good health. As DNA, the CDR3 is TGTGCCAGCAGGACAGGGGGGTCCGGGGAGCTGTTTTTT. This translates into CASRTGGSGELFF.